These 23 T cell receptor beta chains were all obtained from the same sample, sequenced in a study of PD-1 blockade in classical Hodgkin lymphoma. Every single patient, without exception, relapsed after autologous stem cell transplantation, and brentuximab vedotin exposure varied. Clones were read by immunoSEQ multiplex PCR, and TCRdb kept only the in-frame ones, dropping some. Of some 38,000 clones in the sample, 60% to 85% were seen once. This specimen was peripheral blood mononuclear cells (PBMCs), taken at baseline. These receptors came from a human donor with classical Hodgkin lymphoma.

V usage is TRBV6-1 and J usage is TRBJ1-1; possible D gene TRBD1, 5 bases. The ends were cut back, 4 bases at V and 1 base at J, with 7 bases in the middle. The germline gives CDR1 MNHNS, CDR2 SASEGT. This CDR3 spans 13 amino acids. CDR3 protein: CASSGDRNTEAFF. CDR3 nucleotides: TGTGCCAGCAGTGGCGACAGGAACACTGAAGCTTTCTTT.

The chain uses TRBV7-2 and TRBJ1-3, with a tentative D call TRBD1 (6 bases). With 2 bases removed from V and 3 bases from J, the gap between germline ends came to 11 bases. Germline V gives CDR1 SGHTA, CDR2 FQGNSA. The CDR3 sequence is 15 residues long. Here the CDR3 reads CASSLIPGVGNTIYF. The CDR3 DNA follows: TGTGCCAGCAGCTTAATCCCAGGGGTTGGAAACACCATATATTTT.

The gene calls are TRBV7-2 and TRBJ2-1; 13 nucleotides align to TRBD2. Germline V gene sequence: CDR1 SGHTA, CDR2 FQGNSA. This CDR3 is built from 16 residues. V shed 5 bases and J 7 bases; nucleotides not matched to a gene: 8. The CDR3 DNA reads TGTGCCAGCAGCGAGCGACTAGCGGGAGGTCTGAATGAGCAGTTCTTC. Translating gives CASSERLAGGLNEQFF.

J is TRBJ2-4 and V is TRBV7-2, with 10 bases lining up with TRBD1. The CDR3 is 16 residues long. Losses at the gene ends were 2 bases for V and 1 base for J; bases not matched to a gene: 2. Germline V gene lookup returns CDR1 SGHTA and CDR2 FQGNSA. The chain's CDR3 is CASSLPGQGAKNIQYF. In DNA form, the CDR3 reads TGTGCCAGCAGCTTACCGGGACAGGGGGCCAAAAACATTCAGTACTTC. Variable domain in full (rest from reference TRBV7-2 and TRBJ2-4): GAGVSQSPSNKVTEKGKDVELRCDPISGHTALYWYRQSLGQGLEFLIYFQGNSAPDKSGLPSDRFSAERTGGSVSTLTIQRTQQEDSAVYLCASSLPGQGAKNIQYFGAGTRLSVL.

The chain carries TRBV11-3 and TRBJ2-1; D might be TRBD1 (6 bases). This CDR3 has 14 residues. The germline gives CDR1 SGHNT, CDR2 YENEEA. The V gene lost 1 base and the J gene lost 4 bases, with 8 bases spanning the gap. The CDR3 region has the DNA TGTGCCAGCAGCTTAGTGCAGGGGTACAATGAGCAGTTCTTC. Protein product: CASSLVQGYNEQFF.

V gene TRBV7-2 combines with J gene TRBJ2-5; tentatively, D is TRBD1 or TRBD2 (5 bases each). Trimming cost V 1 base and J 1 base, with 10 bases left between them. The CDR3 extends over 15 amino acids. The germline V gene has CDR1 SGHTA and CDR2 FQGNSA. The CDR3 nucleotides are TGTGCCAGCAGCTTAGGGGGGTACCGCCAAGAGACCCAGTACTTC. Translated, it gives CASSLGGYRQETQYF. The complete variable domain, with remaining parts taken from reference TRBV7-2 and TRBJ2-5, reads GAGVSQSPSNKVTEKGKDVELRCDPISGHTALYWYRQSLGQGLEFLIYFQGNSAPDKSGLPSDRFSAERTGGSVSTLTIQRTQQEDSAVYLCASSLGGYRQETQYFGPGTRLLVL.

The V and J genes are TRBV5-6 and TRBJ1-5; possibly TRBD1 for D (5 bases). Per the germline V gene, CDR1 is SGHDT and CDR2 is YYEEEE. The CDR3 spans 14 residues. V was cut by 2 bases and J by 4 bases, with 10 bases left in between. The CDR3 nucleotides are TGTGCCAGCAGCTTATGGGGGTTAAATCAGCCCCAGCATTTT. Protein sequence: CASSLWGLNQPQHF.

The chain carries TRBV5-6 and TRBJ1-2; D gene ambiguous. V shed 4 bases and J shed 7 bases, with 8 bases lying between them. The CDR3 loop spans 11 amino acids. Germline CDR1 is SGHDT and CDR2 is YYEEEE. CDR3 sequence: CASSQTAGYTF. The CDR3 region has the DNA TGTGCCAGCAGCCAAACGGCTGGCTACACCTTC.

Turning to this clone: At one boundary the junction diverges from the germline segment, which might be a read error. V and J are TRBV18 and TRBJ2-7, with TRBD2 matching over 8 bases. Germline V gene lookup returns CDR1 KGHSH and CDR2 LQKENI. The CDR3 loop spans 15 amino acids. CDR3 region: CASSPQSGRGREQHF. DNA for the CDR3: TGTGCCAGCTCACCCCAAAGCGGGAGAGGTCGCGAGCAGCACTTC.

In this sample, this clone turned up a few times. The rearrangement joins TRBV2 to TRBJ1-2, with D possibly TRBD1 on 5 matching bases. Per germline, CDR1 SNHLY and CDR2 FYNNEI. The CDR3 is made up of 13 amino acids. Trimming stripped 0 bases from V and 4 bases from J, with 6 bases between. CDR3 in amino acids: CASSEAGTYGYTF. In DNA, the CDR3 is TGTGCCAGCAGTGAAGCGGGGACCTATGGCTACACCTTC. Full variable domain (outside the CDR3, taken from reference TRBV2 and TRBJ1-2): EPEVTQTPSHQVTQMGQEVILRCVPISNHLYFYWYRQILGQKVEFLVSFYNNEISEKSEIFDDQFSVERPDGSNFTLKIRSTKLEDSAMYFCASSEAGTYGYTFGSGTRLTVV.

The chain combines TRBV27 with TRBJ1-5; no clear D. V lost 2 bases and J lost 0, with 5 bases in between. The CDR3 sequence is 14 residues long. Germline V CDR1 and CDR2: MNHEY, SMNVEV (reference sequence). CDR3 nucleotides: TGTGCCAGCAGTTTAGGAGGTAGCAATCAGCCCCAGCATTTT. It specifies CASSLGGSNQPQHF.

The V and J genes are TRBV4-1 and TRBJ2-6; TRBD1 aligns across 11 bases. The CDR3 has 18 amino acids. CDR1 is MGHRA and CDR2 is YSYEKL in the germline V gene. Trimming cost V 4 bases and J 2 bases; bases outside gene matches: 7. The CDR3 here is CASSPRTGGEAGANVLTF. CDR3 in DNA: TGCGCCAGCAGCCCTAGGACAGGGGGCGAAGCTGGGGCCAACGTCCTGACTTTC.

This chain connects TRBV5-1 to TRBJ2-1; 12 positions match TRBD2. J lost 4 bases, V lost 2 bases, and 10 bases had no gene match. Germline CDR1 SGHRS, CDR2 YFSETQ. The CDR3 totals 18 residues. CDR3 nucleotide sequence: TGCGCCAGCAGCTTTCCGGCTAGCGGGAGGGCCATATACAATGAGCAGTTCTTC. This translates into CASSFPASGRAIYNEQFF.

The genes are TRBV27 and TRBJ1-1; TRBD1 agrees at 9 bases. Germline V CDR1 and CDR2: MNHEY, SMNVEV (reference sequence). V trimming: 6 bases; J trimming: 4 bases; junction bases outside the gene matches: 6. This CDR3 is built from 14 residues. The CDR3 loop reads CASSLRQGVTEAFF. The CDR3 nucleotides are TGTGCCAGCAGCTTACGACAGGGGGTCACTGAAGCTTTCTTT.

The chain links TRBV27 to TRBJ2-7; no firm D call. The germline V gene encodes CDR1 MNHEY and CDR2 SMNVEV (reference sequence). The CDR3 has 12 amino acids. V was clipped by 6 bases and J by 5 bases, with 11 bases between them. CDR3 DNA: TGTGCCAGCAGCCCTGACACAAACGAGCAGTACTTC. The encoded protein is CASSPDTNEQYF.

This chain uses TRBV9 with TRBJ2-1, with a tentative D call TRBD2 (5 bases). From germline, CDR1 is SGDLS and CDR2 YYNGEE. Trimming left V 0 bases short and J 7 bases short, with 11 bases between. This CDR3 region has 14 residues. The CDR3 DNA follows: TGTGCCAGCAGCGTAGCAACCACGGGGAATGAGCAGTTCTTC. This translates into CASSVATTGNEQFF.

The CDR3: CASSEGQAENEQFF. The CDR3 coding sequence is TGTGCCAGCAGCGAGGGACAGGCGGAAAATGAGCAGTTCTTC. V and J are TRBV5-4 and TRBJ2-1, with 8 positions matching TRBD1. V shed 4 bases and J 7 bases; nucleotides not matched to a gene: 7. The CDR3 contains 14 residues. Germline V gene data show CDR1 as SGHNT and CDR2 as YYREEE (reference sequence).

This clone has a handful of counts. The CDR3 sequence is CASSRTGTRGGYTF. The CDR3 nucleotides are TGTGCCAGCAGCCGGACAGGAACCAGGGGTGGCTACACCTTC. The chain recombines TRBV5-6 with TRBJ1-2, with 7 bases fitting TRBD1. The CDR3 runs 14 residues. The ends lost 4 bases at V and 7 bases at J; junction bases unmatched: 10. Germline CDR1 SGHDT, CDR2 YYEEEE. Variable domain in full (rest from reference TRBV5-6 and TRBJ1-2): DAGVTQSPTHLIKTRGQQVTLRCSPKSGHDTVSWYQQALGQGPQFIFQYYEEEERQRGNFPDRFSGHQFPNYSSELNVNALLLGDSALYLCASSRTGTRGGYTFGSGTRLTVV.

The gene calls are TRBV4-3 and TRBJ2-5, with 7 bases fitting TRBD1. J gave up 3 bases and V 0 bases, and 4 bases lay outside the gene matches. Germline V gives CDR1 LGHNA, CDR2 YSLEER. The length of the CDR3 is 15 residues. The CDR3 region is CASSQDPGTEETQYF. DNA for the CDR3: TGCGCCAGCAGCCAAGACCCGGGGACAGAAGAGACCCAGTACTTC.

The gene calls are TRBV6-1 and TRBJ1-1, with 7 bases lining up with TRBD1. CDR1 is MNHNS, CDR2 SASEGT, per germline. This CDR3 comprises 14 residues. V trimming: 6 bases; J trimming: 0 bases; junction bases outside the gene matches: 4. Here the CDR3 DNA reads TGTGCCAGCAGACCAGGGGGTGTGAACACTGAAGCTTTCTTT. Encoded protein: CASRPGGVNTEAFF.

The CDR3 nucleotides are TGTGCCAGCAGTCATAGACACTCTGAAGCTTTCTTT. Its protein is CASSHRHSEAFF. V and J are TRBV6-5 and TRBJ1-1; D uncertain. Germline loops: CDR1 MNHEY, CDR2 SVGAGI. CDR3 size: 12 residues. V lost 5 bases and J lost 6, with 10 bases in between.

Here the CDR3 reads CASSRDRSGEAFF. The CDR3 DNA reads as TGTGCCAGCAGCCGGGACCGCTCGGGTGAAGCTTTCTTT. The chain uses TRBV9 and TRBJ1-1; tentative D call: TRBD1 (5 bases). Germline V lookup: CDR1 SGDLS, CDR2 YYNGEE. The CDR3 consists of 13 residues. V was clipped by 4 bases and J by 7 bases, with 14 bases between them.

The chain employs TRBV28 and TRBJ1-1; D uncertain. The CDR3 covers 12 residues. The ends were cut back, 5 bases at V and 11 bases at J, with 15 bases in the middle. Germline CDR1 and CDR2: MDHEN and SYDVKM. As DNA, the CDR3 is TGTGCCAGCAGTCCACTTCCGGGTTCGGCTTTCTTT. As protein: CASSPLPGSAFF.